What follows are 21 T cell receptor beta chains derived from one specimen sequenced in a study of healthy donors' naive CD4 and CD8 T cells. A linear amplification protocol produced the TCR libraries from 500 ng of total RNA. TCRdb re-called the reads with MiXCR, one entry per CDR3 protein. The repertoire holds approximately 200,000 distinct CDR3 sequences, with 74% as singletons. The sequenced material came from naive CD4+ and CD8+ T cells sorted from blood, pooled from several donors. The source of these receptors is a pool of human donors in good health; the sample pools cells from several healthy donors.

The chain combines TRBV10-3 with TRBJ2-7; 13 nucleotides agree with TRBD2. This CDR3 contains 17 residues. Germline trimming cut 4 bases from V and 1 base from J; bases unmatched to any gene: 7. Germline-derived CDR1 and CDR2 are ENHRY and SYGVKD. The CDR3: CAISALLLAGGSYEQYF. For the CDR3, the DNA is TGTGCCATCAGTGCCCTATTACTAGCGGGAGGGTCCTACGAGCAGTACTTC.

The chain links TRBV29-1 to TRBJ1-5, with D uncertain. The CDR3 sequence is 16 residues long. Trimming shortened V by 0 bases and J by 5 bases, and 17 bases separated the two germline ends. The germline V gene has CDR1 SQVTM and CDR2 ANQGSEA. CDR3 DNA sequence: TGCAGCGTTGAAGATCAAGAAACTCATCATGATCAGCCCCAGCATTTT. Translation: CSVEDQETHHDQPQHF.

This chain joins TRBV5-6 and TRBJ2-1; possibly TRBD2 for D (6 bases). Germline V CDR1 and CDR2: SGHDT, YYEEEE. V lost 0 bases and J 6 bases, leaving 10 bases between the germline ends. This CDR3 comprises 14 residues. CDR3 sequence (DNA): TGTGCCAGCAGCTTGGAACTAGCCTCCAATGAGCAGTTCTTC. Encoded protein: CASSLELASNEQFF.

This clonotype was seen once. At one boundary the junction diverges from the germline segment, which might be a read error. The rearrangement joins TRBV11-2 to TRBJ2-3; D tentatively reads TRBD1 or TRBD2 (5 bases each). The CDR3 is made up of 17 amino acids. CDR1 SGHAT and CDR2 FQNNGV come from the germline V gene. For the CDR3, the DNA is TGTGCCAGCAGCGACTCCGGGACCACGGGGATTGCAGATACACAGTATTTT. Amino acids: CASSDSGTTGIADTQYF.

This clonotype has only a few counts. The genes are TRBV29-1 and TRBJ2-1; D remains unclear. This CDR3 contains 10 residues. The V and J ends lost 2 bases and 8 bases respectively, with 4 bases between them. Germline loops: CDR1 SQVTM, CDR2 ANQGSEA. CDR3 bases: TGCAGCGTTGAAAGTTATGAGCAGTTCTTC. It translates to CSVESYEQFF.

This sequence joins TRBV29-1 and TRBJ2-1; D ambiguous. Trimming left V 6 bases short and J 0 bases short, with 12 bases between. CDR1 is SQVTM and CDR2 is ANQGSEA in the germline V gene. This CDR3 has 14 residues. The CDR3 protein is CSVPRSSSYNEQFF. The DNA for the CDR3 is TGCAGCGTCCCCCGGTCGAGCTCCTACAATGAGCAGTTCTTC.

CDR3 region: CASSPGLYSIYQETQYF. CDR3 in DNA: TGTGCCAGCAGCCCGGGACTTTATTCGATATACCAAGAGACCCAGTACTTC. The chain uses TRBV11-2 and TRBJ2-5, with D perhaps matching TRBD2 (6 bases). V lost 5 bases, J lost 0 bases, and 19 bases lay in between. Per germline, CDR1 SGHAT and CDR2 FQNNGV. The CDR3 is made up of 17 amino acids.

This chain connects TRBV27 to TRBJ1-5; D is ambiguous. Trimming pared 5 bases from V and 2 bases from J, leaving 16 bases between. The germline V gene encodes CDR1 MNHEY and CDR2 SMNVEV (reference sequence). CDR3 length equals 16 residues. CDR3 sequence reads: CASSRGDRWGNQPQHF. CDR3 nucleotides: TGTGCCAGCAGTCGGGGTGATCGGTGGGGCAATCAGCCCCAGCATTTT.

In this sample, this clonotype turned up once. In DNA, the CDR3 is TGTGCCAGCAGCCAAGGACGACAGGGATTCGCAGATACGCAGTATTTT. Protein product: CASSQGRQGFADTQYF. The chain has TRBV14 and TRBJ2-3; 7 nucleotides agree with TRBD1. The germline V gene has CDR1 SGHDN and CDR2 FVKESK. This CDR3 has 16 residues. J was trimmed by 4 bases and V by 1 base; bases with no gene match: 8.

The chain has TRBV19 and TRBJ2-7; D is possibly TRBD2 (6 bases). The germline CDR1 and CDR2 sequences are LNHDA and SQIVND (reference sequence). V lost 4 bases and J 3 bases, leaving 10 bases between the germline ends. This CDR3 is 13 amino acids long. The CDR3 region is CASSTGLVYEQYF. The CDR3 DNA reads as TGTGCCAGTAGTACGGGACTCGTCTACGAGCAGTACTTC.

The genes are TRBV6-6 and TRBJ2-3; TRBD2 aligns across 10 bases. Per germline, CDR1 MNHNY and CDR2 SVGAGI (reference sequence). This CDR3 region has 16 residues. V lost 5 bases and J lost 5; bases outside the gene matches: 10. The CDR3 region has the DNA TGTGCCAGCAGTCCTCAGACTAGCGGGTCTGGAGATACGCAGTATTTT. Amino acid sequence: CASSPQTSGSGDTQYF.

J is TRBJ2-2 and V is TRBV4-3, with D perhaps TRBD1 or TRBD2 (5 bases each). The CDR3 loop spans 20 amino acids. Germline V gene data show CDR1 as LGHNA and CDR2 as YSLEER. With 0 bases removed from V and 2 bases from J, the gap between germline ends came to 22 bases. The CDR3 nucleotides read TGCGCCAGCAGCCAAGATTACCCCTGGGGACGGGAAGCTAACACCGGGGAGCTGTTTTTT. Encoded protein: CASSQDYPWGREANTGELFF.

This chain links TRBV29-1 with TRBJ1-6, with 8 bases identical to TRBD1. The V segment lost 7 bases and the J segment 8 bases; nucleotides outside the gene matches: 4. Per germline, CDR1 SQVTM and CDR2 ANQGSEA. This CDR3 is 12 amino acids long. In DNA, the CDR3 is TGCAGCGAAGGACAGGGAGATTCACCCCTCCACTTT. Translating it yields CSEGQGDSPLHF.

V gene TRBV11-1 combines with J gene TRBJ2-1; D not certain. This CDR3 region has 16 residues. V was shortened by 2 bases and J by 0 bases, with 11 bases between the two germline ends. From germline, CDR1 is SGHAT and CDR2 FQDESV (reference sequence). This chain's CDR3 is CASSLSASSSYNEQFF. CDR3 nucleotides: TGTGCCAGCAGCTTAAGCGCCTCTAGCTCCTACAATGAGCAGTTCTTC.

V is TRBV19 and J is TRBJ1-5; TRBD1 agrees at 7 bases. This CDR3 has 13 amino acids. The germline V gene encodes CDR1 LNHDA and CDR2 SQIVND (reference sequence). Unmatched junction bases numbered 4, after V lost 7 bases and J lost 4 bases. The CDR3 region is CASKRQGNQPQHF. The CDR3 DNA follows: TGTGCCAGTAAAAGACAGGGAAATCAGCCCCAGCATTTT.

The rearrangement links TRBV6-1 to TRBJ2-7, with TRBD2 identical over 7 bases. Germline V gene sequence: CDR1 MNHNS, CDR2 SASEGT. The CDR3 consists of 14 residues. J lost 6 bases, V lost 7 bases, and 12 bases had no gene match. CDR3 bases: TGTGCCAGCAAGCGAGGGAGGGCGAGTGGCGAGCAGTACTTC. Protein sequence: CASKRGRASGEQYF.

The rearrangement uses TRBV29-1 and TRBJ2-7; possible D gene TRBD1, 6 bases. Germline values: CDR1 SQVTM, CDR2 ANQGSEA. The CDR3 contains 12 residues. V lost 7 bases and J lost 2, with 12 bases in between. Here the CDR3 reads CSGRDTAYEQYF. The CDR3, as DNA: TGCAGCGGCCGGGACACAGCCTACGAGCAGTACTTC.

The CDR3 protein is CSARDKGQEDAGANVLTF. The CDR3 coding sequence is TGCAGTGCTAGAGATAAGGGACAGGAGGACGCTGGGGCCAACGTCCTGACTTTC. This sequence joins TRBV20-1 and TRBJ2-6, with TRBD1 identical over 8 bases. Per the germline V gene, CDR1 is DFQATT and CDR2 is SNEGSKA (reference sequence). The CDR3 is made up of 18 amino acids. V lost 0 bases and J lost 2; bases outside the gene matches: 9.

The rearrangement joins TRBV30 to TRBJ1-5, with D hard to call. The CDR3 contains 13 residues. The germline V gene encodes CDR1 GTSNPN and CDR2 SVGIG (reference sequence). V was pared by 1 base and J by 2 bases, with 6 bases between. In nucleotides, the CDR3 is TGTGCCTGGAGTGATGAGCGCAATCAGCCCCAGCATTTT. Protein: CAWSDERNQPQHF.

The chain links TRBV10-3 to TRBJ1-1; D ambiguous. The V end was cut by 3 bases, the J end by 2 bases, with 1 base between. The CDR3 has 11 residues. The germline CDR1 and CDR2 sequences are ENHRY and SYGVKD. CDR3 region: CAISENTEAFF. The CDR3 DNA reads as TGTGCCATCAGTGAAAACACTGAAGCTTTCTTT.

V is TRBV19 and J is TRBJ2-1; D is unresolved. V shed 9 bases and J shed 6 bases, with 21 bases lying between them. The germline V gene has CDR1 LNHDA and CDR2 SQIVND (reference sequence). The CDR3 has 15 amino acids. This CDR3 reads CASSTFGRGGNEQFF. The CDR3 DNA reads TGTGCCAGCTCTACGTTCGGGCGCGGCGGCAATGAGCAGTTCTTC.